Many counts were recorded for the clone carrying this T cell receptor (beta chain). Its antigen is unknown. This sample was taken from a study of identical twins. Study observations and caveats: Because invariant MAIT and iNKT cells could be present, zero-insertion analyses could be partly confounded.

The CDR3 extends over 12 amino acids. CDR1 is SQVTM and CDR2 is ANQGSEA in the germline V gene. V was clipped by 7 bases and J by 4 bases; unmatched bases: 6. Template switching added a universal primer binding site, and final cDNA carried unique molecular identifiers. TCRdb redid the calling of the 5' RACE reads with MiXCR, one entry per CDR3 protein. Among 550,000 to 700,000 distinct CDR3 sequences listed, approximately 9.6% were seen once. Another study also made use of these data, one on yellow fever vaccine responses in identical twins.

This sequence was found in a young woman in good health. The sequenced sample consisted of PBMCs. The chain uses TRBV29-1 and TRBJ2-7, with TRBD1 matching over 8 bases. The CDR3: CSGQQGGYEQYF. CDR3 DNA sequence: TGCAGCGGTCAACAGGGGGGATACGAGCAGTACTTC.